Presented here are 25 T cell receptor beta chains from one specimen sequenced in a study of cytotoxic CD8 clonotypes in ibrutinib-treated CLL. The data were produced by immunoSEQ multiplex PCR, yet TCRdb's version contains in-frame clones alone and is incomplete. Of approximately 97,000 clones in the sample, over 60% were seen once. The sequencing here drew on PBMCs, taken after 24 months of ibrutinib treatment. These receptors came from a human donor with chronic lymphocytic leukemia.

The chain joins TRBV2 to TRBJ2-2; 14 positions match TRBD2. This CDR3 is built from 14 residues. V was clipped by 8 bases and J by 6 bases; unmatched bases: 2. The V gene's germline CDR1 is SNHLY and CDR2 FYNNEI. The CDR3 sequence: CASGLAGGAGELFF. The CDR3 DNA follows: TGTGCCAGCGGACTAGCGGGAGGTGCCGGGGAGCTGTTTTTT.

Concerning this clone itself: This specimen includes other DNA sequences encoding the same CDR3. CDR3 loop: CASSLGPGAYEQYF. CDR3 DNA sequence: TGTGCCAGCAGCTTAGGGCCGGGGGCCTACGAGCAGTACTTC. This chain links TRBV7-2 with TRBJ2-7; the D gene is possibly TRBD2 (6 bases). V was shortened by 1 base and J by 2 bases, with 9 bases between the two germline ends. The CDR3 contains 14 residues. Germline lookup yields CDR1 SGHTA and CDR2 FQGNSA.

This clone was seen just once. The chain is built from TRBV18 and TRBJ2-2; D uncertain. Germline lookup yields CDR1 KGHSH and CDR2 LQKENI. CDR3 length: 12 amino acids. Trimming left V 3 bases short and J 3 bases short, with 2 bases between. The CDR3 sequence is CASSPDTGELFF. In nucleotides, the CDR3 is TGTGCCAGCTCACCGGACACCGGGGAGCTGTTTTTT.

The CDR3 DNA follows: TGTGCCTGGAGTGTAGTAGGGTACGAGCAGTACTTC. It codes for CAWSVVGYEQYF. The V and J genes are TRBV30 and TRBJ2-7; D gene uncertain. V lost 0 bases and J 4 bases, leaving 7 bases between the germline ends. The CDR3 has 12 residues. Germline V gene lookup returns CDR1 GTSNPN and CDR2 SVGIG (reference sequence).

CDR3 sequence reads: CASSADRGHGYTF. The CDR3 DNA sequence: TGTGCCAGCAGTGCAGACAGGGGGCATGGCTACACCTTC. V and J are TRBV2 and TRBJ1-2; 10 bases align to TRBD1. Germline CDR1 and CDR2: SNHLY and FYNNEI. V lost 4 bases to trimming and J lost 6 bases; unmatched junction nucleotides: 2. The CDR3 runs to 13 residues.

This clone appeared a few times. The chain joins TRBV14 to TRBJ2-3, with D perhaps matching TRBD1 (6 bases). The CDR3 runs 14 residues. CDR1 SGHDN and CDR2 FVKESK come from the germline V gene. Trimming took off 0 bases at V and 8 bases at J, with 12 bases between the two ends. The CDR3 DNA is TGTGCCAGCAGCCAAGATACGCAGGGGCTTACGCAGTATTTT. Its translation: CASSQDTQGLTQYF.

This chain connects TRBV27 to TRBJ2-1; D is ambiguous. Trimming shortened V by 6 bases and J by 6 bases, and 9 bases separated the two germline ends. The CDR3 loop spans 12 amino acids. The germline gives CDR1 MNHEY, CDR2 SMNVEV (reference sequence). CDR3 nucleotide sequence: TGTGCCAGCAGATTGGGGTCCAATGAGCAGTTCTTC. Translated, it gives CASRLGSNEQFF.

The chain has TRBV4-1 and TRBJ1-5; D remains unclear. The CDR3 runs 16 residues. Germline CDR1 MGHRA, CDR2 YSYEKL. Trimming took 2 bases from V and 3 from J, leaving 14 bases between them. CDR3 region: CASSQSSPPLNQPQHF. CDR3 coding DNA: TGCGCCAGCAGCCAATCTAGCCCGCCACTCAATCAGCCCCAGCATTTT.

This chain joins TRBV6-1 and TRBJ1-5; D is unresolved. Per germline, CDR1 MNHNS and CDR2 SASEGT. The CDR3 loop spans 13 amino acids. Trimming removed 7 bases at V and 0 bases at J, with 7 bases between. CDR3: CASTSGSNQPQHF. The CDR3 nucleotides are TGTGCCAGCACTTCCGGTAGCAATCAGCCCCAGCATTTT.

The J gene is TRBJ2-7, the V gene TRBV4-1; D may match TRBD1 or TRBD2 (5 bases each). The CDR3 length is 13 residues. Trimming took off 7 bases at V and 2 bases at J, with 12 bases between the two ends. The germline V gene encodes CDR1 MGHRA and CDR2 YSYEKL. In DNA form, the CDR3 reads TGCGCCAGCACAGGGACGGAACCCTACGAGCAGTACTTC. Translation gives CASTGTEPYEQYF.

V gene TRBV19 combines with J gene TRBJ2-1; perhaps TRBD2 as D (6 bases). Germline-derived CDR1 and CDR2 are LNHDA and SQIVND (reference sequence). The CDR3 consists of 15 residues. V was shortened by 3 bases and J by 9 bases, with 18 bases between the two germline ends. The chain's CDR3 is CASSIGGLKGPEQFF. CDR3 nucleotide sequence: TGTGCCAGTAGTATTGGGGGACTGAAAGGACCTGAGCAGTTCTTC.

The rearrangement joins TRBV2 to TRBJ1-6; D gene unclear. V was pared by 6 bases and J by 0 bases, with 6 bases between. The CDR3 contains 14 residues. The germline CDR1 and CDR2 sequences are SNHLY and FYNNEI. As DNA, the CDR3 is TGTGCCAGCAGGGAGTACTCCTATAATTCACCCCTCCACTTT. Translating it yields CASREYSYNSPLHF. Variable domain in full (rest from reference TRBV2 and TRBJ1-6): EPEVTQTPSHQVTQMGQEVILRCVPISNHLYFYWYRQILGQKVEFLVSFYNNEISEKSEIFDDQFSVERPDGSNFTLKIRSTKLEDSAMYFCASREYSYNSPLHFGNGTRLTVT.

This chain connects TRBV5-1 to TRBJ2-1; the D is unclear. V lost 2 bases to trimming and J lost 5 bases, with 2 bases between them. In germline, CDR1 is SGHRS, CDR2 YFSETQ. There are 11 residues in the CDR3. The CDR3 is CASSFHNEQFF. For the CDR3, the DNA is TGCGCCAGCAGCTTCCACAATGAGCAGTTCTTC.

This sequence joins TRBV6-6 and TRBJ1-5; 7 nucleotides agree with TRBD1. The CDR3 is 13 amino acids. J was trimmed by 5 bases and V by 6 bases; bases with no gene match: 4. Germline V gene sequence: CDR1 MNHNY, CDR2 SVGAGI (reference sequence). The CDR3 coding sequence is TGTGCCAGCAGACAGGGGTCGCATCAGCCCCAGCATTTT. This encodes CASRQGSHQPQHF.

The chain carries TRBV28 and TRBJ2-3; no clear D gene. Germline V gives CDR1 MDHEN, CDR2 SYDVKM. CDR3 length equals 12 residues. The ends were cut back, 5 bases at V and 2 bases at J, with 5 bases in the middle. CDR3 coding DNA: TGTGCCAGCAGTGAGTACACAGATACGCAGTATTTT. Translated, it gives CASSEYTDTQYF.

This chain uses TRBV27 with TRBJ2-4, with a possible D match to TRBD1 (5 bases). This CDR3 spans 15 amino acids. V gave up 4 bases and J gave up 4 bases, with 14 bases separating them. Per the germline V gene, CDR1 is MNHEY and CDR2 is SMNVEV (reference sequence). CDR3 bases: TGTGCCAGCAGTTCCCCCGGCAGGGAAAAAAACATTCAGTACTTC. Translated, it gives CASSSPGREKNIQYF.

The V call is TRBV7-8, the J call TRBJ2-7, with D tentatively TRBD2 (6 bases). Trimming removed 4 bases from V and 0 bases from J, with 10 bases in between. CDR1 and CDR2 from the germline V gene are SGHVS and FQNEAQ. The CDR3 runs to 14 residues. The CDR3 is CASSWDGSSYEQYF. CDR3 DNA: TGTGCCAGCAGCTGGGACGGGAGCTCCTACGAGCAGTACTTC. Full variable domain (rest looked up from reference TRBV7-8 and TRBJ2-7): GAGVSQSPRYKVAKRGQDVALRCDPISGHVSLFWYQQALGQGPEFLTYFQNEAQLDKSGLPSDRFFAERPEGSVSTLKIQRTQQEDSAVYLCASSWDGSSYEQYFGPGTRLTVT.

The chain couples TRBV5-1 to TRBJ1-5, with unresolved D. CDR3 size: 14 residues. Germline V gene data show CDR1 as SGHRS and CDR2 as YFSETQ. V lost 0 bases and J 3 bases, leaving 7 bases between the germline ends. CDR3 amino acids: CASSLGETNQPQHF. The CDR3 nucleotides are TGCGCCAGCAGCTTGGGGGAAACCAATCAGCCCCAGCATTTT.

V and J are TRBV14 and TRBJ1-1; 9 positions agree with TRBD1. Germline V gene lookup returns CDR1 SGHDN and CDR2 FVKESK. V gave up 1 base and J gave up 6 bases; unmatched junction bases: 3. The CDR3 is 14 residues long. The CDR3 loop reads CASSQATGGSEAFF. CDR3 sequence (DNA): TGTGCCAGCAGCCAAGCGACAGGGGGATCTGAAGCTTTCTTT.

The CDR3 DNA reads as TGTGCCACCAGCAGAGATGAGGGAGATACGCAGTATTTT. This sequence encodes CATSRDEGDTQYF. This sequence joins TRBV15 and TRBJ2-3; possibly TRBD2 for D (5 bases). Trimming stripped 0 bases from V and 5 bases from J, with 6 bases between. CDR1 is LNHNV and CDR2 is YYDKDF in the germline V gene (reference sequence). CDR3 length: 13 residues.

This clone was detected only once. The V and J genes are TRBV14 and TRBJ1-2; no firm D call. Germline V gene sequence: CDR1 SGHDN, CDR2 FVKESK. The CDR3 is made up of 15 amino acids. V was pared by 4 bases and J by 2 bases, with 14 bases between. Here the CDR3 DNA reads TGTGCCAGCAGCCGAGCGGGGAGAGCCAACTATGGCTACACCTTC. As protein: CASSRAGRANYGYTF.

The chain employs TRBV18 and TRBJ1-5; 7 bases line up with TRBD1. Per germline, CDR1 KGHSH and CDR2 LQKENI. This CDR3 spans 15 amino acids. V shed 3 bases, J shed 5 bases, and the junction held 7 bases outside the gene matches. CDR3 sequence (DNA): TGTGCCAGCTCACCCAGGGCAGGGGGGGATCAGCCCCAGCATTTT. Translated, it gives CASSPRAGGDQPQHF.

The chain recombines TRBV10-3 with TRBJ1-3; D uncertain. Germline CDR1 reads ENHRY; CDR2 reads SYGVKD. The CDR3 length is 15 residues. V was clipped by 3 bases and J by 0 bases, with 9 bases between them. CDR3 in amino acids: CAISDEVISGNTIYF. CDR3 sequence (DNA): TGTGCCATCAGTGACGAGGTCATCTCTGGAAACACCATATATTTT.

The chain is built from TRBV7-2 and TRBJ2-3; a possible D gene is TRBD2 (6 bases). The CDR3 is made up of 13 amino acids. Trimming removed 6 bases at V and 6 bases at J, with 13 bases between. Germline V gene data show CDR1 as SGHTA and CDR2 as FQGNSA. CDR3 in amino acids: CASRSLSGDTQYF. The CDR3 DNA reads TGTGCCAGCAGATCCCTTAGCGGTGATACGCAGTATTTT.

Note on this clone: Other DNA sequences within the sample encode an identical CDR3. V is TRBV27 and J is TRBJ2-7; 7 nucleotides agree with TRBD2. With 3 bases clipped from V and 1 base from J, the junction kept 3 bases outside the gene matches. CDR3 size: 14 residues. CDR1 is MNHEY, CDR2 SMNVEV, per germline (reference sequence). DNA for the CDR3: TGTGCCAGCAGTTTTAGCGGGCCGTCCTACGAGCAGTACTTC. Its translation: CASSFSGPSYEQYF.